This is a list of T cell receptor beta chains from one sample in a study of metastatic and nonmetastatic thyroid tumors. TCRdb re-called the PCR reads with MiXCR. The sample gives just over 70,000 clones, roughly a sixth of which show up once; 9.5% to 15% is in the top ten. Material: blood. Receptors were obtained from a female donor with papillary thyroid cancer or a benign thyroid nodule (not recorded which). Some clones in this sample may be carry-over from other donors' samples. CDR3s include the opening cysteine and the closing phenylalanine or tryptophan. The D gene is left open where the match is weak. Only some rows state a clone size, as once, few, many or a class for expanded clones.

V gene,clone size,D gene,J gene,CDR3 protein,CDR3 DNA
TRBV7-9,.,.,TRBJ2-1,CASSPSTVGEQFF,TGTGCCAGCAGCCCGTCAACCGTCGGGGAGCAGTTTTTC
TRBV19,.,TRBD2,TRBJ2-1,CASSIWGVAGGYEQFF,TGTGCCAGTAGTATATGGGGAGTAGCGGGAGGTTATGAGCAGTTCTTC
TRBV5-1,.,.,TRBJ1-1,CASSLTPAGRNTEAFF,TGCGCCAGCAGCTTGACCCCCGCGGGGAGGAACACTGAAGCTTTCTTT
TRBV10-1,many,TRBD2,TRBJ2-2,CASSEALADTGELFF,TGCGCCAGCAGTGAGGCACTAGCGGACACCGGGGAGCTGTTTTTT
TRBV7-9,many,.,TRBJ2-3,CASSHGHPDTQYF,TGTGCCAGCAGCCATGGACATCCAGATACGCAGTATTTT
TRBV30,.,.,TRBJ1-3,CAWSSNTIYF,TGTGCCTGGAGTTCGAACACCATATATTTT
TRBV24-1,many,.,TRBJ1-5,CASSGLEADQPQHF,TGTGCCTCCTCCGGGCTCGAAGCAGATCAGCCCCAGCATTTT
TRBV5-1,.,.,TRBJ1-4,CASRDSANEKLFF,TGCGCCAGCAGGGACAGCGCTAATGAAAAACTGTTTTTT
TRBV29-1,few,TRBD1,TRBJ1-1,CSVPTDTGAANTESFF,TGCAGCGTTCCTACCGATACAGGGGCGGCAAACACTGAATCTTTCTTT
TRBV11-2,many,.,TRBJ2-7,CASSGFYPGVRYEQYF,TGTGCCAGCAGCGGATTTTACCCGGGAGTGAGGTACGAGCAGTACTTC
TRBV30,many,.,TRBJ1-3,CAWSLSGGMSGNTIYF,TGTGCCTGGAGTCTCAGCGGGGGTATGTCTGGAAACACCATATATTTT
TRBV11-2,many,.,TRBJ2-1,CASSLGRRGLAAYNEQFF,TGTGCCAGCAGCTTAGGTCGTCGGGGGCTAGCAGCCTACAATGAGCAGTTCTTC
TRBV12-3/TRBV12-4,few,.,TRBJ2-5,CASSLYGSGSTQYF,TGTGCCAGCAGTTTATACGGATCCGGGAGTACCCAGTACTTC
TRBV9,many,.,TRBJ1-1,CASSARTGTEAFF,TGTGCCAGCAGCGCCAGGACGGGCACTGAAGCTTTCTTT
TRBV15,many,.,TRBJ1-2,CATSRDSGERGYTF,TGTGCCACCAGCAGAGATTCAGGGGAGCGGGGCTACACCTTC
TRBV7-9,many,TRBD1,TRBJ1-1,CASSGQGFTEAFF,TGTGCCAGCTCCGGACAGGGATTCACTGAAGCTTTCTTT
TRBV7-9,many,.,TRBJ1-1,CASSLVYEAFF,TGTGCCAGCAGCTTAGTGTATGAAGCTTTCTTT
TRBV9,many,.,TRBJ1-2,CASSVAGGPYGYTF,TGTGCCAGCAGCGTAGCTGGGGGTCCCTATGGCTACACCTTC
TRBV5-4,.,TRBD2,TRBJ2-3,CASSFPSGSETQYF,TGTGCCAGCAGCTTTCCCAGCGGGAGCGAGACGCAGTATTTT